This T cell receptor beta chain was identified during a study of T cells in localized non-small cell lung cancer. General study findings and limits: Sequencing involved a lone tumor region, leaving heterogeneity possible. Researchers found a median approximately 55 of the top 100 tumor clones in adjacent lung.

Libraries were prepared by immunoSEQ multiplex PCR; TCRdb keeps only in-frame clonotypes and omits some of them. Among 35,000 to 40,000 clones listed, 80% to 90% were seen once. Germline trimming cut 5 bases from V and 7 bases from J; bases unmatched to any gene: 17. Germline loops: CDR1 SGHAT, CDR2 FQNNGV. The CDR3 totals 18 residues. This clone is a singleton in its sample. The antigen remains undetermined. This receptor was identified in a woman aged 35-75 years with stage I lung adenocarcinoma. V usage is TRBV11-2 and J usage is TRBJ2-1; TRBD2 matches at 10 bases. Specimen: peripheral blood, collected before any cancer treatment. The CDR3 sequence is CASSPPGRLAGVLNEQFF. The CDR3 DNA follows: TGTGCCAGCAGCCCCCCAGGCCGGCTAGCGGGAGTATTAAATGAGCAGTTCTTC.